This T cell receptor beta chain came from a study of glioma-infiltrating T cells after dendritic cell vaccination. Only patients with spare fresh-frozen tumor and over two years of follow-up were included. Input was around 2.1 ug genomic DNA, or all available if less. Measured with immunoSEQ multiplex PCR; TCRdb has only the in-frame clones, and not every one. The sample holds around 62,000 clones, roughly 80% seen once. V shed 5 bases and J shed 8 bases, with 8 bases lying between them. The V gene's germline CDR1 is SGDLS and CDR2 YYNGEE. The CDR3 has 11 amino acids. The receptor comes from a human donor with glioblastoma. This sample comprised blood, obtained before dendritic cell vaccination. The chain employs TRBV9 and TRBJ2-1; D ambiguous. CDR3 nucleotide sequence: TGTGCCAGCAGTAACTTGCATGAGCAGTTCTTC. This codes for CASSNLHEQFF.